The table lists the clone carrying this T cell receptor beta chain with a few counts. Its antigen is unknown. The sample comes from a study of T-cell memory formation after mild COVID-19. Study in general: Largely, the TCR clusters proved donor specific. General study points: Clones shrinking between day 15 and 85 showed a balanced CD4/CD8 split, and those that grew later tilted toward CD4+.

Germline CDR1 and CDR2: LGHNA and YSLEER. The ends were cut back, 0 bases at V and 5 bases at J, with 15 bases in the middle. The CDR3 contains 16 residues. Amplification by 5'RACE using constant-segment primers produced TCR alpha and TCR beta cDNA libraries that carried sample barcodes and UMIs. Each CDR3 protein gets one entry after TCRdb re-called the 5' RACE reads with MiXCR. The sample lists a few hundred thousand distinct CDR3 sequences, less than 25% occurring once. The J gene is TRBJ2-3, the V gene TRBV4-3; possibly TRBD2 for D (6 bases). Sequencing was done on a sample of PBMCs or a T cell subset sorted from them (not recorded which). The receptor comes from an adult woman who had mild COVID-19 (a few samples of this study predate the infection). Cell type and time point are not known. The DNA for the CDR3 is TGCGCCAGCAGCCAAGAAGGGCTAGCGAGGGGAGATACGCAGTATTTT. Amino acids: CASSQEGLARGDTQYF.